This T cell receptor beta chain was recovered during a study of blood T cell repertoires in COVID-19 (dated by TCRdb to the early 2020s). Concerning the study at large: Collaborator samples came from the United States, Italy and Spain and covered acute and convalescent phases of COVID-19. The material from the prospective study consisted of cDNA or gDNA derived from T cells, B-cell-depleted T cells, or PBMCs. Where available, HLA class I and class II types were obtained from metadata supplied by the sample provider rather than from assay-based typing. Deeply sampled blood TCRbeta repertoires from subjects exposed to, actively infected with, or recovered from COVID-19 were included in the dataset. A freely available public database, intended as a resource for researchers studying the immune response to SARS-CoV-2, is where the repertoires were released. Nearly every sample came with metadata listing a de-identified subject ID, COVID-19 status, age in years and sex. Samples were obtained from the ongoing ImmuneRACE study (first 160 participants) and from 1,254 subjects provided by 6 global collaborators.

In Seattle, one collaborating source enrolled patients while the infection was active and tracked those patients longitudinally over the course of disease. Whole blood was collected in K2EDTA tubes by collaborating institutions according to the institutions' own protocols. Collaborator samples were shipped for TCRbeta analysis as frozen whole blood, isolated PBMCs, or DNA extracted from either sample type. The full study reports these points: The amount of clinical and demographic metadata varied by source and participant and was provided uncurated.

V is shortened by 0 bases, J by 4 bases, and the region joining them spans 13 bases. CDR1 SGHRS and CDR2 YFSETQ are derived from the germline V gene. There are 15 amino acids in the CDR3, from cysteine to phenylalanine inclusive. CDR3 DNA only is kept here, 45 bases in frame from base 1. The immunoSEQ Assay, a bias-controlled multiplex PCR, was used to amplify TCRbeta CDR3 regions from genomic DNA. The study's processing was this. Nucleated cell counts per sample were estimated from amplification of reference gene primers within the assay. To quantify the absolute abundance of each unique TCRbeta CDR3 rearrangement, sequence reads were collapsed and filtered. For each sample, productive Simpson clonality was calculated as the square root of Simpson's diversity index over productive rearrangements. Sourced from immuneACCESS, this table was stored by TCRdb with only in-frame sequences that have V and J called. A share of the clones is absent; for the studies checked, an unresolved V gene accounts for under half, and the remainder has no known explanation. The DNA was the basis for D and trimming; V, J and clone size are from that table. Recorded for this sample are some 170,000 clones; roughly 76% of them occurred a single time. The ten largest account for more than 9.5% of the sample.

As concerns this clone: Its antigen specificity is not known. Base quality data are lacking; no much larger clone is found one base away.

The origin of this receptor is a middle-aged woman with COVID-19, enrolled during active disease. The sequenced sample consisted of peripheral blood. The V gene is TRBV5-1 and the J gene is TRBJ1-2, and perhaps TRBD1 as D gene, on 6 matching bases. The CDR3 amino acid sequence is: CASSLEAGAGYGYTF. In nucleotides, the sequence is TGCGCCAGCAGCTTGGAGGCAGGGGCAGGCTATGGCTACACCTTC.